A selection of T cell receptor beta chains follows, all from one sample in a study of molecular identifiers for immune sequencing clone quantification. Each CDR3 protein is one row after TCRdb ran MiXCR on the PCR reads. The sample includes roughly 300,000 distinct CDR3 sequences, roughly 24% of them seen just once. The sequenced material came from naive CD8+ T cells from blood, with Jurkat cell RNA spiked in. These receptors were obtained from a human donor in good health. Some libraries in this study had Jurkat cell RNA spiked in. Both conserved end residues are part of each CDR3. A D gene is named only where the DNA matches it firmly. Expanded clones are given a class, and other clones once, few, many or no size at all.

D gene: TRBD1; J gene: TRBJ1-2; clone size: -; V gene: TRBV7-9; CDR3 DNA: TGTGCCAGCGGAAAACCACAGGGGGTAGACTATGGCTACACCTTC; CDR3 protein: CASGKPQGVDYGYTF
D gene: TRBD1; J gene: TRBJ2-7; clone size: few; V gene: TRBV7-9; CDR3 DNA: TGTGCCAGCAGCTCTCTGGGGACAGGGGGAACCTACGAGCAGTACTTC; CDR3 protein: CASSSLGTGGTYEQYF
D gene: TRBD2; J gene: TRBJ2-7; clone size: many; V gene: TRBV20-1; CDR3 DNA: TGCAGTGCTACATTCCGAGCGGGGGCGGGAGAGCAGTACTTC; CDR3 protein: CSATFRAGAGEQYF
D gene: TRBD1; J gene: TRBJ1-4; clone size: -; V gene: TRBV6-2/TRBV6-3; CDR3 DNA: TGTGCCAGCAGGCCAGCCTCTTTGACAGGGGCCCTGGAAAAACTGTTTTTT; CDR3 protein: CASRPASLTGALEKLFF
D gene: TRBD1; J gene: TRBJ2-3; clone size: many; V gene: TRBV5-1; CDR3 DNA: TGCGCCAGCAGCTTCAGGGGGCGCACAGATACGCAGTATTTT; CDR3 protein: CASSFRGRTDTQYF
D gene: -; J gene: TRBJ1-1; clone size: few; V gene: TRBV11-2; CDR3 DNA: TGTGCCAGCAGCTTAGATCTGTGGGATAGGAACACTGAAGCTTTCTTT; CDR3 protein: CASSLDLWDRNTEAFF
D gene: TRBD2; J gene: TRBJ2-7; clone size: -; V gene: TRBV6-6; CDR3 DNA: TGTGCCCGCAGTTACTCGGGAGGGGACGAGCAGTCCTTC; CDR3 protein: CARSYSGGDEQSF
D gene: -; J gene: TRBJ2-3; clone size: many; V gene: TRBV6-1; CDR3 DNA: TGTGCCAGCAGCCCGGTTTCAGCAAACACAGATACGCAGTATTTT; CDR3 protein: CASSPVSANTDTQYF
D gene: -; J gene: TRBJ2-7; clone size: -; V gene: TRBV4-3; CDR3 DNA: TGCGCCAGCAGCCCCTCCGTAGGGGCCCCCTACGAGCAGTACTTC; CDR3 protein: CASSPSVGAPYEQYF
D gene: -; J gene: TRBJ2-3; clone size: many; V gene: TRBV27; CDR3 DNA: TGTGCCAGCAGTGCCCGTAGTACAGATACGCAGTATTTT; CDR3 protein: CASSARSTDTQYF